This TCR beta chain emerged from a study of T cell repertoires in cytomegalovirus infection. Study-level findings and limits: The study identified carriers of CMV plus the relevant HLA from cumulative public TCR beta family frequency.

This clonotype was counted many times. The target antigen is unknown. Germline CDR1 reads SGHTA; CDR2 reads FQGNSA. The V and J ends lost 5 bases and 5 bases, in that order; junction bases with no gene match: 7. The length of the CDR3 is 14 residues. Each CDR3 protein gets one entry after TCRdb re-called the reads with MiXCR. The table lists some 450,000 distinct CDR3 sequences, approximately 31% of them singletons. Specimen: PBMCs. This TCR was recovered from a human donor in good health (CMV status not recorded). Some clones in this sample may be carry-over from other donors' samples. The V and J genes are TRBV7-2 and TRBJ2-5, with TRBD1 matching 8 bases. CDR3 sequence (DNA): TGTGCCAGCAGCGGAGACAGGGGTTGGGAGACCCAGTACTTC. Amino acids: CASSGDRGWETQYF.